The 21 T cell receptor beta chains presented below share a single source sample, sequenced in a study of cytomegalovirus exposure and HLA in healthy donors. This PCR relied on a set of 60 Vbeta primers and 13 Jbeta primers. The method was immunoSEQ multiplex PCR; TCRdb's version includes in-frame clones alone and lacks a portion of them. In the table there are 170,000 or so clones, approximately 81% of which are singletons. Sequenced input: PBMCs. These receptors all come from a boy aged 2 to 10 in good health and CMV-seronegative.

The chain joins TRBV6-6 to TRBJ2-3, with 10 bases aligning to TRBD2. The CDR3 is made up of 16 amino acids. The trim removed 4 bases at V and 3 bases at J, leaving 7 bases unmatched. Per the germline V gene, CDR1 is MNHNY and CDR2 is SVGAGI (reference sequence). CDR3 nucleotides: TGTGCCAGCAGTTCCCTAGCGGGAGTCGGGACAGATACGCAGTATTTT. Its translation is CASSSLAGVGTDTQYF.

V is TRBV18 and J is TRBJ1-2, with D tentatively TRBD1 (6 bases). Per the germline V gene, CDR1 is KGHSH and CDR2 is LQKENI. This CDR3 comprises 15 residues. The V and J ends lost 6 bases and 4 bases respectively, with 18 bases between them. The CDR3 DNA sequence: TGTGCCAGCTCCCCAACCACCGCGGGGGCCTATGGCTACACCTTC. Protein product: CASSPTTAGAYGYTF.

The chain is built from TRBV6-1 and TRBJ2-7; TRBD2 aligns across 8 bases. Germline V lookup: CDR1 MNHNS, CDR2 SASEGT. The CDR3 runs 17 residues. Losses at the gene ends were 2 bases for V and 5 bases for J; bases not matched to a gene: 14. The chain's CDR3 is CASSEYGLALSYDEQYF. The CDR3 nucleotides are TGTGCCAGCAGTGAATATGGACTAGCCCTCTCCTACGACGAGCAGTACTTC.

J is TRBJ1-3 and V is TRBV29-1, with no clear D. The V gene's germline CDR1 is SQVTM and CDR2 ANQGSEA. Trimming took 3 bases from V and 0 from J, leaving 9 bases between them. The CDR3 extends over 14 amino acids. The CDR3 nucleotides read TGCAGCGTTGAGGCCGGGAGCTCTGGAAACACCATATATTTT. It codes for CSVEAGSSGNTIYF.

The chain has TRBV6-1 and TRBJ2-7; D is possibly TRBD1 (5 bases). Germline CDR1 MNHNS, CDR2 SASEGT. This CDR3 has 16 amino acids. V was pared by 2 bases and J by 1 base, with 15 bases between. The CDR3 protein is CASSELPGFSSYEQYF. In DNA, the CDR3 is TGTGCCAGCAGTGAATTGCCAGGGTTTTCTTCCTACGAGCAGTACTTC.

A word on this clone: The junction departs from germline at one end; a sequencing error may be responsible. V gene TRBV6-5 combines with J gene TRBJ2-7; 10 bases match TRBD1. This CDR3 is built from 16 residues. Germline V gene sequence: CDR1 MNHEY, CDR2 SVGAGI. The CDR3 is CASSNSGQGFPYEQYF. CDR3 DNA sequence: TGTGCCAGCAGTAACTCGGGACAGGGGTTTCCCTACGAGCAGTACTTC.

DNA of the CDR3: TGTGCCAGCAGTGAAAGGTTGGCGGGGATGAACACTGAAGCTTTCTTT. This gives the protein CASSERLAGMNTEAFF. The chain combines TRBV6-1 with TRBJ1-1; no clear D. There are 16 residues in the CDR3. Germline lookup yields CDR1 MNHNS and CDR2 SASEGT. V was clipped by 2 bases and J by 0 bases, with 13 bases between them.

The J gene is TRBJ2-5, the V gene TRBV2, with 9 nucleotides matching TRBD2. Germline CDR1 and CDR2: SNHLY and FYNNEI. Germline trimming cut 2 bases from V and 4 bases from J; bases unmatched to any gene: 11. The CDR3 runs to 17 residues. The CDR3: CASSETAGGPPSETQYF. The CDR3 region has the DNA TGTGCCAGCAGTGAAACGGCGGGAGGGCCGCCATCAGAGACCCAGTACTTC.

This clone was picked up one time. The V gene is TRBV6-1, the J gene TRBJ2-7; 8 nucleotides agree with TRBD1. CDR3 length: 14 amino acids. V was clipped by 6 bases and J by 6 bases; unmatched bases: 10. Germline CDR1 reads MNHNS; CDR2 reads SASEGT. The CDR3 region has the DNA TGTGCCAGCAGCCAGACAGGGGCCCCCGGCGAGCAGTACTTC. Translated, it gives CASSQTGAPGEQYF.

The CDR3, as DNA: TGTGCCAGCAGCCCCAGCGGGCCTGCGACACTATTTAGCAATCAGCCCCAGCATTTT. Translation: CASSPSGPATLFSNQPQHF. This rearrangement joins TRBV7-2 to TRBJ1-5; D remains unclear. Trimming removed 5 bases from V and 0 bases from J, with 23 bases in between. The CDR3 sequence is 19 residues long. Germline CDR1 reads SGHTA; CDR2 reads FQGNSA.

The J gene is TRBJ2-5, the V gene TRBV1; the D call in the table, TRBD2, was not verified against the DNA. TRBV1 is labeled a pseudogene. The CDR3 length is 19 residues. The CDR3 loop reads CTSSQECLAGEEGRETQYF. DNA of the CDR3: TGCACCAGCAGCCAAGAATGCCTAGCGGGAGAGGAGGGTCGAGAGACCCAGTACTTC.

The J gene is TRBJ2-7, the V gene TRBV11-2; D is uncertain. The CDR3 spans 11 residues. The germline CDR1 and CDR2 sequences are SGHAT and FQNNGV. The ends were cut back, 5 bases at V and 4 bases at J, with 6 bases in the middle. The DNA of the CDR3 is TGTGCCAGCAGCCCTATTTACGAGCAGTACTTC. Residues: CASSPIYEQYF.

This sequence joins TRBV13 and TRBJ2-7; TRBD2 agrees at 10 bases. The CDR3 runs 14 residues. Germline-derived CDR1 and CDR2 are PRHDT and FYEKMQ (reference sequence). The V segment lost 3 bases and the J segment 2 bases; nucleotides outside the gene matches: 1. In DNA, the CDR3 is TGTGCCAGCAGCTTTCTAGCGGGAGCCTACGAGCAGTACTTC. As protein: CASSFLAGAYEQYF.

CDR3 in amino acids: CASSLILSGTGELFF. The CDR3 DNA reads as TGTGCCAGCAGCTTAATCCTATCCGGCACCGGGGAGCTGTTTTTT. The V and J genes are TRBV7-9 and TRBJ2-2; no clear D. Per the germline V gene, CDR1 is SEHNR and CDR2 is FQNEAQ (reference sequence). The CDR3 runs to 15 residues. V shed 2 bases and J shed 4 bases, with 11 bases lying between them.

The CDR3 is CASSFRSYGYTF. The CDR3 region has the DNA TGTGCCAGCAGCTTTAGGAGCTATGGCTACACCTTC. This sequence joins TRBV7-9 and TRBJ1-2; the D is unclear. The V gene's germline CDR1 is SEHNR and CDR2 FQNEAQ (reference sequence). Trimming pared 3 bases from V and 4 bases from J, leaving 6 bases between. CDR3 length: 12 residues.

In this sample, this clone turned up a few times. The chain employs TRBV5-1 and TRBJ1-2, with 10 bases aligning to TRBD1. Trimming took 4 bases from V and 2 from J; bases not matched to a gene: 2. Germline V CDR1 and CDR2: SGHRS, YFSETQ. The CDR3 has 14 residues. The CDR3 DNA follows: TGCGCCAGCAGCGTGGACAGGGGGAACTATGGCTACACCTTC. Encoded protein: CASSVDRGNYGYTF.

V and J are TRBV11-2 and TRBJ2-7; the D is unclear. Germline V lookup: CDR1 SGHAT, CDR2 FQNNGV. There are 12 residues in the CDR3. V was clipped by 4 bases and J by 3 bases, with 7 bases between them. The CDR3, as DNA: TGTGCCAGCAGCTCCTACGACTACGAGCAGTACTTC. It encodes CASSSYDYEQYF.

V usage is TRBV6-6 and J usage is TRBJ2-7, with 7 bases matching TRBD1. The V gene's germline CDR1 is MNHNY and CDR2 SVGAGI (reference sequence). CDR3 length: 15 residues. The J segment lost 3 bases and the V segment lost 2 bases, leaving 7 bases of the junction unmatched. The CDR3 loop reads CASSYGQGVIYEQYF. As DNA, the CDR3 is TGTGCCAGCAGTTACGGTCAGGGGGTAATCTACGAGCAGTACTTC.

This chain joins TRBV5-1 and TRBJ1-5; TRBD1 matches at 10 bases. The CDR3 loop spans 16 amino acids. CDR1 and CDR2 (germline): SGHRS, YFSETQ. V trimming: 4 bases; J trimming: 6 bases; junction bases outside the gene matches: 10. DNA for the CDR3: TGCGCCAGCAGCATGGACAGGGGGAACCTTGGTCAGCCCCAGCATTTT. Its translation is CASSMDRGNLGQPQHF.

The CDR3 sequence is CASSSYRLAPSSYNEQFF. The CDR3 bases are TGTGCCAGCAGTTCCTACCGACTAGCACCTAGCTCCTACAATGAGCAGTTCTTC. The rearrangement joins TRBV28 to TRBJ2-1; TRBD2 agrees at 7 bases. Germline V gene sequence: CDR1 MDHEN, CDR2 SYDVKM. Losses at the gene ends were 4 bases for V and 0 bases for J; bases not matched to a gene: 12. This CDR3 is built from 18 residues.

This clone was picked up a small number of times. The genes are TRBV4-1 and TRBJ2-7, with D perhaps matching TRBD1 (5 bases). The CDR3 is 15 residues long. Looked up from germline, CDR1 is MGHRA and CDR2 is YSYEKL. V was cut by 1 base and J by 2 bases, with 12 bases left in between. CDR3: CASSQGGGAAYEQYF. The CDR3 DNA is TGCGCCAGCAGCCAAGGTGGTGGGGCAGCCTACGAGCAGTACTTC.